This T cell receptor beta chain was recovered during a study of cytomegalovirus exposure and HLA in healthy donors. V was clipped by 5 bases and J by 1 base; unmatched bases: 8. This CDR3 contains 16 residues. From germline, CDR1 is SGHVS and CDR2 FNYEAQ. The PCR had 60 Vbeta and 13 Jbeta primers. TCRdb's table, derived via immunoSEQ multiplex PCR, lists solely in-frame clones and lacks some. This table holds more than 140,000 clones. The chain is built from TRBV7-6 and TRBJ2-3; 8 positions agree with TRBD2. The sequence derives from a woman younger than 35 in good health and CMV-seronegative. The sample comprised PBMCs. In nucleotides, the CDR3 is TGTGCCAGCAGCGTAGTCGCGGGAGGACGCACAGATACGCAGTATTTT. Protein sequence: CASSVVAGGRTDTQYF.